The 13 T cell receptor beta chains below come from one sample, sequenced in a study of cytomegalovirus exposure and HLA in healthy donors. Amplification used 60 Vbeta primers and 13 Jbeta primers. Repertoires were generated with immunoSEQ multiplex PCR, while TCRdb's copy carries only in-frame clones and drops some. The data show approximately 130,000 clones, around 77% seen once. Sequencing was carried out using PBMCs. All receptors come from a man between 45 and 60 years old in good health and CMV-seronegative.

This CDR3 is CASSPTGGPEKLFF. In nucleotides, the CDR3 is TGTGCCAGCTCACCGACAGGGGGTCCTGAAAAACTGTTTTTT. The chain recombines TRBV18 with TRBJ1-4; TRBD1 matches 9 bases. J gave up 7 bases and V 3 bases, and 3 bases lay outside the gene matches. CDR1 KGHSH and CDR2 LQKENI come from the germline V gene. The CDR3 runs to 14 residues.

V is TRBV6-5 and J is TRBJ2-1, with D possibly matching TRBD2 (6 bases). Germline V CDR1 and CDR2: MNHEY, SVGAGI. Trimming removed 0 bases from V and 5 bases from J, with 8 bases in between. The CDR3 runs 14 residues. The CDR3 coding sequence is TGTGCCAGCAGTTACTCGGAGGGGAACAATGAGCAGTTCTTC. It translates to CASSYSEGNNEQFF.

V is TRBV18 and J is TRBJ2-5; 7 bases are shared with TRBD1. CDR3 length: 15 residues. Germline trimming cut 3 bases from V and 2 bases from J; bases unmatched to any gene: 6. The germline gives CDR1 KGHSH, CDR2 LQKENI. The CDR3 reads CASSPPGTAQETQYF. CDR3 DNA: TGTGCCAGCTCACCTCCCGGGACAGCGCAAGAGACCCAGTACTTC.

The V and J genes are TRBV5-4 and TRBJ2-3, with TRBD1 identical over 7 bases. Germline-derived CDR1 and CDR2 are SGHNT and YYREEE (reference sequence). With V trimmed by 4 bases and J by 4 bases, 3 bases remained unmatched. The CDR3 runs 13 residues. The CDR3 DNA reads TGTGCCAGCAGCGTGACAGGGCCAGATACGCAGTATTTT. Translating it yields CASSVTGPDTQYF.

The V gene is TRBV5-1, the J gene TRBJ2-7, with TRBD1 matching 9 bases. In germline, CDR1 is SGHRS, CDR2 YFSETQ. Unmatched junction bases numbered 8, after V lost 2 bases and J lost 11 bases. The CDR3 is 13 residues long. CDR3 protein: CASSLQGAPGEYF. DNA for the CDR3: TGCGCCAGCAGCTTACAGGGGGCCCCCGGGGAGTACTTC.

This chain joins TRBV2 and TRBJ2-2, with D perhaps TRBD2 (5 bases). CDR3 length: 15 residues. CDR1 is SNHLY and CDR2 is FYNNEI in the germline V gene. The ends were cut back, 2 bases at V and 2 bases at J, with 9 bases in the middle. CDR3 loop: CASSESGGNTGELFF. In DNA form, the CDR3 reads TGTGCCAGCAGTGAAAGTGGAGGAAACACCGGGGAGCTGTTTTTT.

Here the CDR3 DNA reads TGTGCCAGCAGCTTAGGGGGGGAGGTTGGTGAGCAGTTCTTC. Its protein product is CASSLGGEVGEQFF. The chain links TRBV7-2 to TRBJ2-1; a weak D match, TRBD2 (6 bases). The CDR3 totals 14 residues. V lost 1 base to trimming and J lost 9 bases, with 13 bases between them. Germline V CDR1 and CDR2: SGHTA, FQGNSA.

The chain links TRBV4-1 to TRBJ2-3, with D maybe TRBD2 (5 bases). This CDR3 is 15 amino acids long. Germline values: CDR1 MGHRA, CDR2 YSYEKL. The V and J ends lost 1 base and 6 bases respectively, with 14 bases between them. The DNA for the CDR3 is TGCGCCAGCAGCCAAGTTCTGGGTCTAGCCGATACGCAGTATTTT. Its protein product is CASSQVLGLADTQYF.

This clone was observed a handful of times. The genes are TRBV29-1 and TRBJ1-3; D is unresolved. Trimming pared 1 base from V and 4 bases from J, leaving 5 bases between. The CDR3 consists of 12 residues. Looked up from germline, CDR1 is SQVTM and CDR2 is ANQGSEA. CDR3 in DNA: TGCAGCGTTGAAGGCGGCGGAAACACCATATATTTT. Protein sequence: CSVEGGGNTIYF.

This chain uses TRBV7-2 with TRBJ2-7; 10 bases line up with TRBD1. The germline gives CDR1 SGHTA, CDR2 FQGNSA. J lost 2 bases, V lost 4 bases, and 2 bases had no gene match. The CDR3 consists of 14 residues. The DNA of the CDR3 is TGTGCCAGCAGCTCGACAGGGGGCGCCTACGAGCAGTACTTC. Its translation is CASSSTGGAYEQYF.

The chain employs TRBV18 and TRBJ2-2; perhaps TRBD2 as D (5 bases). The germline V gene encodes CDR1 KGHSH and CDR2 LQKENI. Trimming stripped 1 base from V and 3 bases from J, with 12 bases between. The CDR3 spans 16 residues. Here the CDR3 DNA reads TGTGCCAGCTCACCACTAAGAGGGAGAGACACCGGGGAGCTGTTTTTT. Its translation: CASSPLRGRDTGELFF.

In this sample, this clone turned up a few times. V gene TRBV11-2 combines with J gene TRBJ2-5, with 11 bases lining up with TRBD2. Germline V gene data show CDR1 as SGHAT and CDR2 as FQNNGV. The CDR3 consists of 16 residues. Losses at the gene ends were 3 bases for V and 2 bases for J; bases not matched to a gene: 5. CDR3: CASSFVAGGGQETQYF. The CDR3 DNA reads TGTGCCAGCAGCTTTGTAGCGGGAGGGGGTCAAGAGACCCAGTACTTC.

The J gene is TRBJ1-5, the V gene TRBV18; 8 bases agree with TRBD1. The CDR3 runs 13 residues. CDR1 KGHSH and CDR2 LQKENI come from the germline V gene. J gave up 4 bases and V 6 bases, and 2 bases lay outside the gene matches. CDR3 amino acids: CASSDRENQPQHF. CDR3 in DNA: TGTGCCAGCTCGGACAGGGAGAATCAGCCCCAGCATTTT. The whole variable domain, remainder taken from reference TRBV18 and TRBJ1-5, is NAGVMQNPRHLVRRRGQEARLRCSPMKGHSHVYWYRQLPEEGLKFMVYLQKENIIDESGMPKERFSAEFPKEGPSILRIQQVVRGDSAAYFCASSDRENQPQHFGDGTRLSIL.